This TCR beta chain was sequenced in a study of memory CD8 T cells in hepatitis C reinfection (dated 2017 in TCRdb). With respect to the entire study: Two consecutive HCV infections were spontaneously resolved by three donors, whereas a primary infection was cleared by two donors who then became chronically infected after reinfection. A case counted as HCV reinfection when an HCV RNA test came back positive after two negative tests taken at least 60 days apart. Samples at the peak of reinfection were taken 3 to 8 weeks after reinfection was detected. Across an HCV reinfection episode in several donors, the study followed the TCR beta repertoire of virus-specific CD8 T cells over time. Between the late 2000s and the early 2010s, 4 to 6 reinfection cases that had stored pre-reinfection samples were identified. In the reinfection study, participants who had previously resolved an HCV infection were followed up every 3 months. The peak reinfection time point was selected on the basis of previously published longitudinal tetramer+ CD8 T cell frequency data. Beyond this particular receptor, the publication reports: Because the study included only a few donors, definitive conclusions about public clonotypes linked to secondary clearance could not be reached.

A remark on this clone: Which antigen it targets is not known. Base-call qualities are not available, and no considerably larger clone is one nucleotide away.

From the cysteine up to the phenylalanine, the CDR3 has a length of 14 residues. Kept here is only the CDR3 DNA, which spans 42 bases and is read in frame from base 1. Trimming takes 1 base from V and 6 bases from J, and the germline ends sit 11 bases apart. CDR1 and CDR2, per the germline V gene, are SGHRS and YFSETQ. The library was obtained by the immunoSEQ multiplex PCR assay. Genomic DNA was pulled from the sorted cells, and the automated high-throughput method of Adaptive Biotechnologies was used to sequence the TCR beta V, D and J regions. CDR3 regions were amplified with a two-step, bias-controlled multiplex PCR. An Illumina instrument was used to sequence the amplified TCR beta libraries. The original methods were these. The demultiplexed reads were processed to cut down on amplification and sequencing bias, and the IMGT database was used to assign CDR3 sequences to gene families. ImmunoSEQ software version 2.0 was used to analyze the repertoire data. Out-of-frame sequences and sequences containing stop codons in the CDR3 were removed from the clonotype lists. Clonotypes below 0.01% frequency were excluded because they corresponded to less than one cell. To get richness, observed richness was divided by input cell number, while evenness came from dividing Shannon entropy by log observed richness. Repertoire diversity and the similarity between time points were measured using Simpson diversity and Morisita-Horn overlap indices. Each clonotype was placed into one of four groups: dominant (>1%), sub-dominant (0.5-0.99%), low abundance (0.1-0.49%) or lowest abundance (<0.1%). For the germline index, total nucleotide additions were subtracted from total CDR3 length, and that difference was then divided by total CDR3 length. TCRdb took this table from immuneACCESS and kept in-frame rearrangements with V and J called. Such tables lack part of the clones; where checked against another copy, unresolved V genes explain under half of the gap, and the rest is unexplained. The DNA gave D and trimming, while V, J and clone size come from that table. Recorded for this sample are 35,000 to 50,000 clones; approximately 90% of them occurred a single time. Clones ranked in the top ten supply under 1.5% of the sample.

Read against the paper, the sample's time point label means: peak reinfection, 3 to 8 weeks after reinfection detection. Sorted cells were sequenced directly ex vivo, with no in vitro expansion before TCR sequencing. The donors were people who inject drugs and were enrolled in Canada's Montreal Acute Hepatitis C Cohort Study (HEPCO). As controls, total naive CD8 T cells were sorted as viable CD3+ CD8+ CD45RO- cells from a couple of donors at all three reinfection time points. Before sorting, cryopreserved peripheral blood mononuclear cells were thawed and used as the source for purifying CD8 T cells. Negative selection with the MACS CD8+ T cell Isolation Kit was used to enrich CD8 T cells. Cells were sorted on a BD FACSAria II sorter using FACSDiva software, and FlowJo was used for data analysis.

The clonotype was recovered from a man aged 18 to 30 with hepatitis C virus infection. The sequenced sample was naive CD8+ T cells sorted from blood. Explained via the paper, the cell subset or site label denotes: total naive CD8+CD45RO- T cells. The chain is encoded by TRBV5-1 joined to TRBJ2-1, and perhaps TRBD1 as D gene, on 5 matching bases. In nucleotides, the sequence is TGCGCCAGCAGCTTGTATTCAGGGTCCAATGAGCAGTTCTTC. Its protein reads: CASSLYSGSNEQFF.